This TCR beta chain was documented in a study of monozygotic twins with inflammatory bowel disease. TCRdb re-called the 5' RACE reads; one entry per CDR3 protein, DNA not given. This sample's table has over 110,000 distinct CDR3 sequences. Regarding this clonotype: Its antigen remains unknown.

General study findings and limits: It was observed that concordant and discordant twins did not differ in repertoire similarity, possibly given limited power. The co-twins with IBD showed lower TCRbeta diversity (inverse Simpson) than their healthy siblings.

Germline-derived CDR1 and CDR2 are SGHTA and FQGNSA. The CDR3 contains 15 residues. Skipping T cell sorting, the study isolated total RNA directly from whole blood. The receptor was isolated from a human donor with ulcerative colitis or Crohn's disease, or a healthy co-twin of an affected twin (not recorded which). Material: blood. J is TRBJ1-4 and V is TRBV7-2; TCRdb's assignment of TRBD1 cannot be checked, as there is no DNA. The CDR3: CASSLVRGAGEKLFF.